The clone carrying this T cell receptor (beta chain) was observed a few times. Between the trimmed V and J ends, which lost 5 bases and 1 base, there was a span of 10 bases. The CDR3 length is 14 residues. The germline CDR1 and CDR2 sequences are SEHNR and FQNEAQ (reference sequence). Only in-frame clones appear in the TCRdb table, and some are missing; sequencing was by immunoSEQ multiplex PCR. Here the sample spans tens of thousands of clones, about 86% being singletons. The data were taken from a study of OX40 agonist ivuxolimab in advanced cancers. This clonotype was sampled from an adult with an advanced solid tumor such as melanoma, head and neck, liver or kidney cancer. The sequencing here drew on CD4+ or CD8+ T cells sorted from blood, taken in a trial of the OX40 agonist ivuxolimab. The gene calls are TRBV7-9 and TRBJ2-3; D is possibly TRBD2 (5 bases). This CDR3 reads CASSRVGGTDTQYF. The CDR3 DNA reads TGTGCCAGCAGCCGCGTCGGGGGCACAGATACGCAGTATTTT.